This T cell receptor beta chain was found in a study of CD8 T cells in ankylosing spondylitis. Points from the study as a whole: CD8+ cells made up the disease-linked clones, which were relatively rare in peripheral blood.

CDR3 size: 14 residues. Between the trimmed V and J ends, which lost 3 bases and 6 bases, there was a span of 11 bases. This clonotype was seen more than once but under ten times. Its specificity is not known. In TCRdb, the 5' RACE reads were re-called with MiXCR into one record per CDR3 protein. The sample contains approximately 250,000 distinct CDR3 sequences, about 10% of which appear only once. Input material: blood, either unsorted or a sorted T cell fraction (not recorded which). This chain connects TRBV23-1 to TRBJ1-4; no firm D call. TRBV23-1 is designated an ORF whose function remains uncertain. This TCR was recovered from a male donor with ankylosing spondylitis or in good health (not recorded which). The CDR3 sequence: CASSHSAGDEKLFF. The CDR3 bases are TGCGCCAGCAGTCACTCCGCGGGTGATGAAAAACTGTTTTTT.